This passage covers 17 T cell receptor beta chains from one sample sequenced in a study of T cells in localized non-small cell lung cancer. Using immunoSEQ multiplex PCR, the repertoire was profiled, and TCRdb retains in-frame clones only, with some absent. The table shows fewer than 75,000 clones, with about 88% occurring only once. The sample here was peripheral blood, taken before any cancer treatment. These receptors came from a female donor at least 60 years old with stage I lung adenocarcinoma.

The chain is built from TRBV19 and TRBJ1-5; a weak D match, TRBD1 (6 bases). The V end was cut by 3 bases, the J end by 6 bases, with 18 bases between. The CDR3 has 16 amino acids. Germline loops: CDR1 LNHDA, CDR2 SQIVND (reference sequence). The CDR3 sequence: CASSMIPTGSGQPQHF. The CDR3 region has the DNA TGTGCCAGTAGTATGATCCCGACAGGTTCGGGTCAGCCCCAGCATTTT.

This clone was detected once. J is TRBJ1-1 and V is TRBV7-3, with D possibly matching TRBD1 (6 bases). The CDR3 loop spans 12 amino acids. The germline V gene has CDR1 SGHTA and CDR2 FQGTGA. The V gene lost 4 bases and the J gene lost 9 bases, with 12 bases spanning the gap. CDR3 sequence reads: CASSSPGQKAFF. The CDR3 DNA sequence: TGTGCCAGCAGCTCCCCGGGACAAAAAGCTTTCTTT.

The chain uses TRBV11-2 and TRBJ1-4; tentatively, D is TRBD1 (5 bases). The CDR3 runs 17 residues. Between the trimmed V and J ends, which lost 5 bases and 6 bases, there was a span of 22 bases. Germline V gene lookup returns CDR1 SGHAT and CDR2 FQNNGV. The CDR3 nucleotides read TGTGCCAGCAGCCCTCAGGTACCGGGACCCGCCTATGAAAAACTGTTTTTT. It yields the protein CASSPQVPGPAYEKLFF.

This clone was counted once. This chain connects TRBV6-1 to TRBJ2-7; 7 nucleotides match TRBD2. In germline, CDR1 is MNHNS, CDR2 SASEGT. The CDR3 sequence is 14 residues long. V gave up 7 bases and J gave up 5 bases; unmatched junction bases: 11. In DNA form, the CDR3 reads TGTGCCAGCAACACGGGAGGAGGGCGCCACGAGCAGTACTTC. Amino acids: CASNTGGGRHEQYF.

This rearrangement joins TRBV18 to TRBJ1-2, with TRBD1 matching over 7 bases. Trimming took 2 bases from V and 3 from J; bases not matched to a gene: 6. This CDR3 region has 15 residues. The germline V gene encodes CDR1 KGHSH and CDR2 LQKENI. CDR3 nucleotide sequence: TGTGCCAGCTCACCAACGAAAGGACAGGACTATGGCTACACCTTC. It encodes CASSPTKGQDYGYTF.

The chain combines TRBV7-9 with TRBJ2-1; 8 nucleotides line up with TRBD1. The CDR3 runs to 14 residues. With V trimmed by 6 bases and J by 7 bases, 8 bases remained unmatched. Per germline, CDR1 SEHNR and CDR2 FQNEAQ (reference sequence). DNA for the CDR3: TGTGCCAGCAGAAAAGACAGGGGAACAAATGAGCAGTTCTTC. Translating it yields CASRKDRGTNEQFF.

This rearrangement joins TRBV9 to TRBJ2-3; D remains unclear. V lost 4 bases and J lost 3, with 15 bases in between. The CDR3 extends over 15 amino acids. CDR1 and CDR2 (germline): SGDLS, YYNGEE. CDR3: CASSTVSSMTDTQYF. CDR3 bases: TGTGCCAGCAGCACGGTCAGCTCCATGACAGATACGCAGTATTTT.

The J gene is TRBJ2-2, the V gene TRBV7-8; D might be TRBD1 or TRBD2, each matching 6 bases. V was pared by 0 bases and J by 0 bases, with 11 bases between. The CDR3 is 17 residues long. The germline gives CDR1 SGHVS, CDR2 FQNEAQ. CDR3 region: CASSLAPGGANTGELFF. CDR3 bases: TGTGCCAGCAGCTTAGCGCCCGGGGGCGCGAACACCGGGGAGCTGTTTTTT.

The V and J genes are TRBV5-4 and TRBJ1-2; D uncertain. From germline, CDR1 is SGHNT and CDR2 YYREEE (reference sequence). The ends were cut back, 0 bases at V and 1 base at J, with 7 bases in the middle. The CDR3 runs to 14 residues. This chain's CDR3 is CASSLERSNYGYTF. The CDR3 DNA is TGTGCCAGCAGCTTGGAACGGAGTAACTATGGCTACACCTTC.

The chain combines TRBV5-8 with TRBJ1-2; no firm D call. The V end was cut by 2 bases, the J end by 8 bases, with 13 bases between. This CDR3 is built from 13 residues. CDR1 is SGHTS, CDR2 YDEGEE, per germline. The CDR3 spells CASSLGQTIGYTF. The CDR3 bases are TGTGCCAGCAGCTTAGGGCAGACGATAGGCTACACCTTC.

The chain has TRBV5-4 and TRBJ2-2; weak D call: TRBD2 (5 bases). Germline V gene data show CDR1 as SGHNT and CDR2 as YYREEE (reference sequence). The CDR3 runs to 13 residues. Trimming left V 7 bases short and J 6 bases short, with 13 bases between. CDR3: CASYPSGSGELFF. The CDR3 region has the DNA TGTGCCAGCTACCCCAGCGGTTCCGGGGAGCTGTTTTTT. Full variable domain (outside the CDR3, taken from reference TRBV5-4 and TRBJ2-2): ETGVTQSPTHLIKTRGQQVTLRCSSQSGHNTVSWYQQALGQGPQFIFQYYREEENGRGNFPPRFSGLQFPNYSSELNVNALELDDSALYLCASYPSGSGELFFGEGSRLTVL.

The genes are TRBV7-9 and TRBJ2-1; 9 bases are shared with TRBD2. This CDR3 has 19 amino acids. J lost 4 bases, V lost 8 bases, and 21 bases had no gene match. Germline CDR1 reads SEHNR; CDR2 reads FQNEAQ (reference sequence). The CDR3 DNA sequence: TGTGCCAGCGGATCCCCTGGCGGGGGGGCCCTATGGTTTTACAATGAGCAGTTCTTC. This codes for CASGSPGGGALWFYNEQFF.

The chain is built from TRBV4-2 and TRBJ2-1; D might be TRBD1 or TRBD2, each matching 6 bases. Germline V gene sequence: CDR1 LGHNA, CDR2 YNFKEQ. The CDR3 is made up of 17 amino acids. V was shortened by 1 base and J by 0 bases, with 13 bases between the two germline ends. The CDR3 DNA is TGTGCCAGCAGCCAAGTGAGAGGGGGGACCTCCTACAATGAGCAGTTCTTC. Protein: CASSQVRGGTSYNEQFF.

The gene calls are TRBV7-6 and TRBJ1-2, with 7 bases aligning to TRBD1. CDR1 SGHVS and CDR2 FNYEAQ come from the germline V gene. The CDR3 runs to 15 residues. Trimming at V came to 3 bases and at J to 3 bases, leaving 7 bases not matched to a gene. CDR3 bases: TGTGCCAGCAGCTTGGAGGGGGCCCTTGACTATGGCTACACCTTC. Protein product: CASSLEGALDYGYTF.

V and J are TRBV29-1 and TRBJ2-7; D is possibly TRBD1 (6 bases). From germline, CDR1 is SQVTM and CDR2 ANQGSEA. This CDR3 has 13 amino acids. Trimming shortened V by 4 bases and J by 4 bases, and 14 bases separated the two germline ends. DNA of the CDR3: TGCAGCGTTGCCAGTGGGGGCGCATACGAGCAGTACTTC. It codes for CSVASGGAYEQYF.

The chain has TRBV10-3 and TRBJ2-3, with unresolved D. Germline V gene sequence: CDR1 ENHRY, CDR2 SYGVKD. V was clipped by 3 bases and J by 5 bases, with 9 bases between them. This CDR3 contains 13 residues. CDR3 loop: CAISDGGEDTQYF. The DNA for the CDR3 is TGTGCCATCAGTGACGGTGGGGAAGATACGCAGTATTTT.

The genes are TRBV12-5 and TRBJ1-1; 9 nucleotides match TRBD1. Losses at the gene ends were 5 bases for V and 6 bases for J; bases not matched to a gene: 13. The CDR3 extends over 16 amino acids. CDR1 and CDR2 (germline): LGHNT, FRNRAP. The DNA of the CDR3 is TGTGCTAGTGGTCCGACGCTGACAGGGGGGGCTTCTGAAGCTTTCTTT. This codes for CASGPTLTGGASEAFF. Combining the CDR3 with reference TRBV12-5 and TRBJ1-1 gives the whole variable domain DARVTQTPRHKVTEMGQEVTMRCQPILGHNTVFWYRQTMMQGLELLAYFRNRAPLDDSGMPKDRFSAEMPDATLATLKIQPSEPRDSAVYFCASGPTLTGGASEAFFGQGTRLTVV.